This T cell receptor beta chain was observed in a study of patients and donors after allogeneic stem cell transplantation. V lost 4 bases, J lost 4 bases, and 10 bases lay in between. The CDR3 runs 13 residues. CDR1 is KGHSH and CDR2 is LQKENI in the germline V gene. TCRdb reprocessed the RT-PCR reads via MiXCR and lists one record per CDR3 protein. The data show 20,000 or so distinct CDR3 sequences, around 4.5% seen once. This clonotype turned up a few times. This receptor was obtained from a human donor who was either an allogeneic HSCT recipient or a stem cell or donor lymphocyte infusion donor (not recorded which). It is not recorded whose cells these are; they may come from a transplant donor. The chain employs TRBV18 and TRBJ1-2; D is possibly TRBD1 (6 bases). Material: blood, either unsorted or a sorted T cell fraction (not recorded which). This CDR3 reads CASSRTGSYGYTF. Here the CDR3 DNA reads TGTGCCAGCTCACGTACAGGGAGCTATGGCTACACCTTC.